This T cell receptor (beta chain) was captured by sequencing in a study of blood T cell repertoires in COVID-19. In the study overall: Acute and convalescent COVID-19 samples came from the United States, Italy and Spain. The cDNA or gDNA used as material had been derived from T cells, B-cell-depleted T cells, or PBMCs.

This CDR3 region has 17 residues. V dropped 3 bases and J dropped 6; count of bases not matched to a gene: 17. The germline V gene encodes CDR1 MGHRA and CDR2 YSYEKL. Original methodology: Quantification of nucleated cells was approximated via reference gene primer amplification. TCRdb keeps only in-frame clones here, not all; method: immunoSEQ multiplex PCR. The DNA was the basis for D and trimming; V, J and clone size are from that table. The data show 100,000 to 130,000 clones, 85% to 95% seen once. This clone was recorded only once. The sample taken for sequencing was peripheral blood. The chain has TRBV4-1 and TRBJ2-7; 7 bases agree with TRBD1. The sequence derives from a woman younger than 45 with acute or convalescent COVID-19. This CDR3 is CASSQGPFGTETGEQYF. For the CDR3, the DNA is TGCGCCAGCAGCCAGGGTCCATTCGGGACAGAAACGGGCGAGCAGTACTTC.